These T cell receptor beta chains were read from a single sample in a study of cytomegalovirus exposure and HLA in healthy donors. The repertoire was sequenced with immunoSEQ multiplex PCR; TCRdb's copy has only in-frame clones and lacks some. The repertoire includes 140,000 to 150,000 clones, 80% to 90% of them detected once, and 4% to 4.5% sits in the top ten. Sequencing was done on a sample of PBMCs. The receptors stem from a woman in her forties in good health and CMV-seropositive. Both conserved end residues are part of each CDR3. D genes are given only for firm matches. Clone size, where shown, is once, few, many, or a class for clones that have expanded.

d_gene	abundance	j_gene	v_gene	CDR3nt	CDR3aa
TRBD2	NA	TRBJ2-1	TRBV28	TGTGCCAGCAGTTTATCCGCGGGAGCGCTAGTGAATGAGCAGTTCTTC	CASSLSAGALVNEQFF
NA	NA	TRBJ1-4	TRBV13	TGTGCCAGCAGCTCCTTTCTCACGGGGGATGAAAAACTGTTTTTT	CASSSFLTGDEKLFF
TRBD1	NA	TRBJ1-1	TRBV7-9	TGTGCCAGCAGCTTAGCCAACCATTATGGGACAGGGGCGGAGGAAGCTTTCTTT	CASSLANHYGTGAEEAFF
NA	once	TRBJ2-3	TRBV19	TGTGCCAGTAAGGGCGGGGGCACAGATACGCAGTATTTT	CASKGGGTDTQYF
NA	NA	TRBJ1-5	TRBV6-5	TGTGCCAGCAGTTACTCGATCAGGGGTCAGCCCCAGCATTTT	CASSYSIRGQPQHF
TRBD1	NA	TRBJ1-4	TRBV5-1	TGCGCCAGCAGCTTCGACAGGGGTGCTAATGAAAAACTGTTTTTT	CASSFDRGANEKLFF
TRBD2	NA	TRBJ2-1	TRBV11-2	TGTGCCAGCAGCATAGCGGAAGGACTAGACAATGAGCAGTTCTTC	CASSIAEGLDNEQFF
NA	NA	TRBJ2-3	TRBV6-1	TGTGCCACCCCACGGGGTCGGAGGACAGATACGCAGTATTTT	CATPRGRRTDTQYF
TRBD1	NA	TRBJ1-1	TRBV6-5	TGTGCCAGCAGATCAGGGGGAGTACTCACTGAAGCTTTCTTT	CASRSGGVLTEAFF
NA	NA	TRBJ2-7	TRBV25-1	TGTGCCAGCAGTGAACCCGGGACACCAAAAAGAGAAGGCGAGCAGTACTTC	CASSEPGTPKREGEQYF
NA	few	TRBJ2-4	TRBV6-6	TGTGCTCTCTCCCCCCTACAGGGAGCCAAAAACATTCAGTACTTC	CALSPLQGAKNIQYF
TRBD1	NA	TRBJ1-1	TRBV7-8	TGTGCCAGCAGCTTCATAGGGGGGACAGGGGGCGCTGAAGCTTTCTTT	CASSFIGGTGGAEAFF
TRBD1	once	TRBJ2-7	TRBV18	TGTGCCAGCTCACCGAGGGGGCCCTACGAGCAGTACTTC	CASSPRGPYEQYF
NA	NA	TRBJ1-1	TRBV6-5	TGTGCCAGCAGTTACTCGACAGGGAACACTGAAGCTTTCTTT	CASSYSTGNTEAFF
TRBD1	NA	TRBJ1-6	TRBV19	TGTGCCAGTAGTATAACGACAGGGAGGAATAATTCACCCCTCCACTTT	CASSITTGRNNSPLHF
NA	NA	TRBJ2-5	TRBV7-9	TGTGCCAGCAGCTCCCCCAGAGAGACCCAGTACTTC	CASSSPRETQYF
NA	NA	TRBJ1-2	TRBV28	TGTGCCAGCAGTTTATGGGTGACAGTCTATGGCTACACCTTC	CASSLWVTVYGYTF
TRBD1	NA	TRBJ1-1	TRBV30	TGTGCCTGGAGGGGACAGACGAACACTGAAGCTTTCTTT	CAWRGQTNTEAFF
NA	NA	TRBJ1-6	TRBV5-8	TGTGCCAGCAGCTTGGGGGGGCAGAATTCACCCCTCCACTTT	CASSLGGQNSPLHF
NA	once	TRBJ1-5	TRBV30	TGTGCCTGGAGTCCTGGGAGATCGGGGCAGCCCCAGCATTTT	CAWSPGRSGQPQHF
TRBD1	NA	TRBJ1-2	TRBV27	TGTGCCACCGGGACAGGGGTTAACTATGGCTACACCTTC	CATGTGVNYGYTF
NA	NA	TRBJ2-7	TRBV21-1	TGTGCCAGCAGCAAAGGTCAGGGGGACTACGAGCAGTACTTC	CASSKGQGDYEQYF